These T cell receptor beta chains were read from a single sample in a study of shared clonotypes between healthy human individuals. Method: immunoSEQ multiplex PCR; TCRdb's copy keeps in-frame clones and lacks some. Among 950,000 to 1,300,000 clones, 65% to 75% were seen once, and the ten largest hold about 1.5%. Sequenced material: memory CD4+ T cells sorted from blood. The receptors were sampled from a man younger than 35 in good health. Both conserved end residues are part of each CDR3. The order of the fields is D gene, J gene, V gene, clone size, CDR3 protein, CDR3 DNA. D genes are given only for firm matches. Clone size is given for some rows only: seen once, a few or many times, or a class if the clone is expanded.

D: NA; J: TRBJ1-1; V: TRBV7-8; size: NA; CDR3: CASSRPGRDTEAFF; DNA: TGTGCCAGCAGCCGACCGGGACGAGACACTGAAGCTTTCTTT
D: TRBD2; J: TRBJ2-7; V: TRBV4-2; size: NA; CDR3: CASSQVGLANEQYF; DNA: TGTGCCAGCAGCCAAGTGGGACTAGCGAACGAGCAGTACTTC
D: NA; J: TRBJ2-1; V: TRBV29-1; size: NA; CDR3: CSVDPWESGEQFF; DNA: TGCAGCGTCGACCCCTGGGAATCGGGTGAGCAGTTCTTC
D: NA; J: TRBJ1-5; V: TRBV6-1; size: NA; CDR3: CASSEGYNQPQHF; DNA: TGTGCCAGCAGTGAGGGGTACAATCAGCCCCAGCATTTT
D: NA; J: TRBJ1-6; V: TRBV2; size: NA; CDR3: CASSEAVQNLSPLHF; DNA: TGTGCCAGCAGTGAAGCTGTGCAGAATCTATCACCCCTCCACTTT
D: TRBD1; J: TRBJ2-1; V: TRBV11-2; size: NA; CDR3: CASSPKGGTGRNEQFF; DNA: TGTGCCAGCAGCCCTAAGGGTGGGACAGGGCGAAATGAGCAGTTCTTC
D: NA; J: TRBJ2-5; V: TRBV5-6; size: NA; CDR3: CASSQGRQETQYF; DNA: TGTGCCAGCAGCCAAGGACGGCAAGAGACCCAGTACTTC
D: NA; J: TRBJ2-3; V: TRBV6-1; size: NA; CDR3: CASTFIQGGADTQYF; DNA: TGTGCCAGCACGTTCATTCAGGGCGGAGCAGATACGCAGTATTTT
D: TRBD1; J: TRBJ2-1; V: TRBV6-1; size: NA; CDR3: CASLGWTGRDNEQFF; DNA: TGTGCCAGTCTGGGGTGGACAGGTCGCGACAATGAGCAGTTCTTC
D: NA; J: TRBJ1-5; V: TRBV5-1; size: NA; CDR3: CASSAGGTDYQPQHF; DNA: TGCGCCAGCAGCGCAGGAGGGACGGATTATCAGCCCCAGCATTTT
D: NA; J: TRBJ2-3; V: TRBV6-1; size: once; CDR3: CASGTPEGDTQYF; DNA: TGTGCCAGCGGGACTCCCGAGGGAGATACGCAGTATTTT
D: NA; J: TRBJ2-5; V: TRBV30; size: NA; CDR3: CAWSVRFGETQYF; DNA: TGTGCCTGGAGTGTTAGGTTTGGGGAGACCCAGTACTTC
D: TRBD2; J: TRBJ2-5; V: TRBV27; size: NA; CDR3: CASRGEASGEETQYF; DNA: TGTGCCAGCAGGGGGGAGGCTAGCGGGGAAGAGACCCAGTACTTC
D: TRBD2; J: TRBJ2-7; V: TRBV10-3; size: NA; CDR3: CAIAASGGTYEQYF; DNA: TGTGCCATCGCCGCTAGCGGGGGCACCTACGAGCAGTACTTC
D: TRBD2; J: TRBJ2-7; V: TRBV10-3; size: NA; CDR3: CAISRERGYEQYF; DNA: TGTGCCATCAGCCGGGAGCGGGGTTACGAGCAGTACTTC
D: NA; J: TRBJ1-2; V: TRBV7-9; size: few; CDR3: CASSSSFYGYTF; DNA: TGTGCCAGCAGCTCGTCCTTTTATGGCTACACCTTC
D: NA; J: TRBJ2-5; V: TRBV18; size: NA; CDR3: CASSQLQQETQYF; DNA: TGTGCCAGCTCACAACTACAGCAAGAGACCCAGTACTTC
D: TRBD1; J: TRBJ2-7; V: TRBV5-4; size: NA; CDR3: CASKRDRGPTEQYF; DNA: TGTGCCAGCAAACGGGACAGGGGACCTACGGAGCAGTACTTC
D: TRBD1; J: TRBJ1-1; V: TRBV6-6; size: NA; CDR3: CASSSTGVNTEAFF; DNA: TGTGCCAGCAGTTCAACAGGGGTGAACACTGAAGCTTTCTTT
D: NA; J: TRBJ1-2; V: TRBV19; size: NA; CDR3: CASSPGQTGAGYGYTF; DNA: TGTGCCAGTAGTCCCGGACAGACCGGCGCCGGCTATGGCTACACCTTC
D: TRBD2; J: TRBJ2-3; V: TRBV5-1; size: NA; CDR3: CASSFQRGATDTQYF; DNA: TGCGCCAGCAGCTTTCAGCGGGGGGCCACAGATACGCAGTATTTT
D: NA; J: TRBJ1-6; V: TRBV5-1; size: NA; CDR3: CASSPRAGTNNSPLHF; DNA: TGCGCCAGCAGCCCAAGGGCAGGGACGAATAATTCACCCCTCCACTTT
D: TRBD1; J: TRBJ1-5; V: TRBV14; size: NA; CDR3: CASSQIRRDREGQPQHF; DNA: TGTGCCAGCAGCCAAATCCGCCGGGACAGAGAAGGGCAGCCCCAGCATTTT
D: NA; J: TRBJ1-1; V: TRBV14; size: NA; CDR3: CASSQGQNTEAFF; DNA: TGTGCCAGCAGCCAAGGACAGAACACTGAAGCTTTCTTT
D: TRBD2; J: TRBJ2-3; V: TRBV10-1; size: few; CDR3: CASTHSRGTSGVTSTDTQYF; DNA: TGCGCCAGCACCCACTCCAGGGGGACTAGCGGGGTTACTAGCACAGATACGCAGTATTTT
D: TRBD1; J: TRBJ1-1; V: TRBV6-6; size: NA; CDR3: CASRGQGAGDTEAFF; DNA: TGTGCCAGCAGGGGACAGGGGGCTGGGGACACTGAAGCTTTCTTT
D: TRBD1; J: TRBJ1-2; V: TRBV13; size: NA; CDR3: CASRLSLDRAYSGYTF; DNA: TGTGCCAGCAGATTAAGCCTCGACAGGGCCTACTCCGGCTACACCTTC
D: TRBD1; J: TRBJ2-5; V: TRBV5-6; size: once; CDR3: CASSSLQGETQYF; DNA: TGTGCCAGCAGCTCCCTACAGGGGGAGACCCAGTACTTC
D: TRBD1; J: TRBJ1-2; V: TRBV25-1; size: once; CDR3: CASSERTGDYGYTF; DNA: TGTGCCAGCAGTGAGCGGACAGGAGACTATGGCTACACCTTC
D: NA; J: TRBJ2-7; V: TRBV6-6; size: once; CDR3: CASRLSLIYEQYF; DNA: TGTGCCAGCAGACTGTCCCTGATCTACGAGCAGTACTTC
D: NA; J: TRBJ1-5; V: TRBV5-8; size: NA; CDR3: CASSLSGRGNQPQHF; DNA: TGTGCCAGCAGCTTATCGGGGAGAGGCAATCAGCCCCAGCATTTT
D: NA; J: TRBJ1-1; V: TRBV6-1; size: NA; CDR3: CASSEGDYTEAFF; DNA: TGTGCCAGCAGTGAAGGGGACTATACTGAAGCTTTCTTT
D: NA; J: TRBJ1-2; V: TRBV28; size: few; CDR3: CASSLSPSYGYTF; DNA: TGTGCCAGCAGTTTATCCCCATCATATGGCTACACCTTC
D: TRBD1; J: TRBJ1-2; V: TRBV2; size: NA; CDR3: CASSVTGGAGYGYTF; DNA: TGTGCCAGCAGTGTAACAGGGGGCGCGGGCTATGGCTACACCTTC
D: NA; J: TRBJ2-7; V: TRBV5-5; size: NA; CDR3: CASSSTLYEQYF; DNA: TGTGCCAGCAGCTCAACCTTATACGAGCAGTACTTC
D: NA; J: TRBJ2-2; V: TRBV4-1; size: once; CDR3: CASSQPRGSAVRPGELFF; DNA: TGCGCCAGCAGCCAACCCAGGGGTAGCGCCGTTAGACCCGGGGAGCTGTTTTTT
D: TRBD2; J: TRBJ2-3; V: TRBV10-3; size: few; CDR3: CAISGSGRRDTQYF; DNA: TGTGCCATCAGTGGTAGCGGGAGAAGAGATACGCAGTATTTT
D: NA; J: TRBJ2-3; V: TRBV6-6; size: NA; CDR3: CASSVQGQDTQYF; DNA: TGTGCCAGCAGTGTACAGGGTCAGGATACGCAGTATTTT
D: TRBD1; J: TRBJ2-1; V: TRBV5-1; size: once; CDR3: CASSLTGGSLNEQFF; DNA: TGCGCCAGCAGCTTGACAGGGGGCTCACTCAATGAGCAGTTCTTC
D: NA; J: TRBJ1-2; V: TRBV6-5; size: NA; CDR3: CASSIEGRGYGYTF; DNA: TGTGCCAGCAGTATCGAAGGCAGAGGTTATGGCTACACCTTC
D: TRBD2; J: TRBJ2-1; V: TRBV6-1; size: NA; CDR3: CASSEGTSGRIYNEQFF; DNA: TGTGCCAGCAGTGAGGGGACTAGCGGGAGAATTTACAATGAGCAGTTCTTC
D: TRBD2; J: TRBJ2-3; V: TRBV4-1; size: NA; CDR3: CASSQVPGLGGTDTQYF; DNA: TGCGCCAGCAGCCAAGTTCCAGGACTAGGGGGCACAGATACGCAGTATTTT
D: NA; J: TRBJ2-5; V: TRBV11-2; size: NA; CDR3: CASSWEGQDGETQYF; DNA: TGTGCCAGCAGCTGGGAGGGACAGGATGGAGAGACCCAGTACTTC
D: TRBD2; J: TRBJ2-7; V: TRBV19; size: NA; CDR3: CASGPGGIYEQYF; DNA: TGTGCCAGTGGGCCCGGGGGGATCTACGAGCAGTACTTC
D: NA; J: TRBJ2-5; V: TRBV5-1; size: NA; CDR3: CASSSGGTWETQYF; DNA: TGCGCCAGCAGCTCTGGCGGGACGTGGGAGACCCAGTACTTC
D: TRBD1; J: TRBJ2-7; V: TRBV9; size: NA; CDR3: CASSPRDRGGYEQYF; DNA: TGTGCCAGCAGCCCCCGGGACAGGGGAGGCTACGAGCAGTACTTC
D: NA; J: TRBJ2-2; V: TRBV5-4; size: NA; CDR3: CASSLDPPGTGELFF; DNA: TGTGCCAGCAGCTTGGATCCCCCGGGCACCGGGGAGCTGTTTTTT
D: TRBD2; J: TRBJ2-3; V: TRBV5-1; size: NA; CDR3: CASSLVASGMGTDTQYF; DNA: TGCGCCAGCAGCTTGGTGGCTAGCGGGATGGGCACAGATACGCAGTATTTT
D: NA; J: TRBJ1-1; V: TRBV30; size: NA; CDR3: CAWGTNTEAFF; DNA: TGTGCCTGGGGGACCAACACTGAAGCTTTCTTT
D: NA; J: TRBJ2-3; V: TRBV28; size: NA; CDR3: CATQRQVGVYTQYF; DNA: TGTGCCACCCAAAGACAGGTCGGGGTATATACGCAGTATTTT
D: NA; J: TRBJ1-1; V: TRBV14; size: once; CDR3: CASSPSRLWAFF; DNA: TGTGCCAGCAGCCCCTCCCGGCTATGGGCTTTCTTT
D: NA; J: TRBJ1-2; V: TRBV18; size: NA; CDR3: CASSPGLGQNYGYTF; DNA: TGTGCCAGCTCACCCGGACTAGGACAGAACTATGGCTACACCTTC
D: TRBD2; J: TRBJ2-3; V: TRBV11-2; size: NA; CDR3: CASSSGGASALTDTQYF; DNA: TGTGCCAGCAGCTCGGGGGGGGCTAGCGCACTCACAGATACGCAGTATTTT
D: TRBD2; J: TRBJ2-1; V: TRBV11-2; size: NA; CDR3: CASSPTPTSGRVGNEQFF; DNA: TGTGCCAGCAGCCCCACCCCGACTAGCGGGAGGGTTGGTAATGAGCAGTTCTTC
D: NA; J: TRBJ2-7; V: TRBV4-3; size: NA; CDR3: CASSQDLGGNSYEQYF; DNA: TGCGCCAGCAGCCAAGATCTCGGAGGGAACTCCTACGAGCAGTACTTC
D: NA; J: TRBJ2-5; V: TRBV5-5; size: once; CDR3: CASSSSDWSGTQYF; DNA: TGTGCCAGCAGCTCCTCTGACTGGAGTGGGACCCAGTACTTC
D: NA; J: TRBJ1-6; V: TRBV14; size: NA; CDR3: CASSQEAGNSPLHF; DNA: TGTGCCAGCAGCCAAGAGGCGGGTAATTCACCCCTCCACTTT